A single sample gave rise to the 21 T cell receptor beta chains below, sequenced in a study of OX40 agonist ivuxolimab in advanced cancers. Generated by immunoSEQ multiplex PCR, the TCRdb table keeps only in-frame clones and is missing some. The sample gives about 48,000 clones, roughly 81% of which show up once; around 9% is in the top ten. The starting material was CD4+ or CD8+ T cells sorted from blood, obtained in a trial of the OX40 agonist ivuxolimab. Source of these receptors: an adult with an advanced solid tumor such as melanoma, head and neck, liver or kidney cancer.

The chain links TRBV10-3 to TRBJ2-3; D perhaps matches TRBD2 (6 bases). Trimming took 8 bases from V and 5 from J, leaving 17 bases between them. This CDR3 contains 14 residues. Germline CDR1 is ENHRY and CDR2 is SYGVKD. CDR3 protein: CAILAGRDGDTQYF. In DNA form, the CDR3 reads TGTGCCATCCTCGCGGGAAGGGACGGAGATACGCAGTATTTT.

The V and J genes are TRBV4-1 and TRBJ1-2; TRBD1 is a possible D gene (5 bases). This CDR3 spans 20 amino acids. Trimming stripped 2 bases from V and 4 bases from J, with 29 bases between. Germline V gene lookup returns CDR1 MGHRA and CDR2 YSYEKL. In nucleotides, the CDR3 is TGCGCCAGCAGCCAATTCCGCCCCCTCCGGGGAGGGGCGCGAATCTATGGCTACACCTTC. It yields the protein CASSQFRPLRGGARIYGYTF.

The chain has TRBV4-1 and TRBJ2-3, with 10 positions matching TRBD2. The CDR3 runs to 17 residues. The V gene end was trimmed by 0 bases and the J gene end by 4 bases; junction bases not matched to a gene: 7. Germline loops: CDR1 MGHRA, CDR2 YSYEKL. The CDR3 loop is CASSQEGSLAGADTQYF. CDR3 bases: TGCGCCAGCAGCCAAGAAGGTAGTCTAGCGGGAGCAGATACGCAGTATTTT.

This clone was observed once. The chain uses TRBV19 and TRBJ2-1; D is perhaps TRBD2 (6 bases). The CDR3 is made up of 15 amino acids. The germline V and J ends were trimmed by 10 bases and 3 bases, with 19 bases remaining between them. Germline CDR1 reads LNHDA; CDR2 reads SQIVND (reference sequence). CDR3 residues: CAKSFRRAVYNEQFF. The CDR3 coding sequence is TGTGCCAAGTCTTTCCGGAGGGCGGTCTACAATGAGCAGTTCTTC.

The rearrangement joins TRBV18 to TRBJ1-5; D gene unclear. The CDR3 extends over 12 amino acids. From germline, CDR1 is KGHSH and CDR2 LQKENI. V lost 3 bases, J lost 3 bases, and 3 bases lay in between. CDR3 in amino acids: CASSPNNQPQHF. The DNA for the CDR3 is TGTGCCAGCTCACCGAACAATCAGCCCCAGCATTTT. Supplemented by reference TRBV18 and TRBJ1-5, the full variable domain reads NAGVMQNPRHLVRRRGQEARLRCSPMKGHSHVYWYRQLPEEGLKFMVYLQKENIIDESGMPKERFSAEFPKEGPSILRIQQVVRGDSAAYFCASSPNNQPQHFGDGTRLSIL.

The V gene is TRBV2, the J gene TRBJ2-3; D remains ambiguous. This CDR3 contains 12 residues. Looked up from germline, CDR1 is SNHLY and CDR2 is FYNNEI. V lost 8 bases and J lost 1, with 7 bases in between. The DNA of the CDR3 is TGTGCCAGCGGGGTTGGCACAGATACGCAGTATTTT. This gives the protein CASGVGTDTQYF.

This chain joins TRBV15 and TRBJ2-3; 10 nucleotides agree with TRBD2. With V trimmed by 3 bases and J by 4 bases, 4 bases remained unmatched. From germline, CDR1 is LNHNV and CDR2 YYDKDF (reference sequence). The CDR3 runs to 15 residues. The CDR3 region has the DNA TGTGCCACCAGCAGGGGGAGCGGGAGGGCAGATACGCAGTATTTT. Its protein is CATSRGSGRADTQYF.

The J gene is TRBJ2-1, the V gene TRBV9, with 10 bases aligning to TRBD1. The V gene end was trimmed by 0 bases and the J gene end by 10 bases; junction bases not matched to a gene: 7. Germline values: CDR1 SGDLS, CDR2 YYNGEE. The CDR3 loop spans 15 amino acids. The DNA for the CDR3 is TGTGCCAGCAGCGTAGCCAGGACAGGGGGTGGGGAGCAGTTCTTC. It codes for CASSVARTGGGEQFF.

The genes are TRBV28 and TRBJ2-6, with 8 bases aligning to TRBD1. CDR1 is MDHEN, CDR2 SYDVKM, per germline. This CDR3 contains 16 residues. Germline trimming cut 4 bases from V and 8 bases from J; bases unmatched to any gene: 10. CDR3 protein: CASSWDWTGKTNVLTF. The CDR3, as DNA: TGTGCCAGCAGTTGGGATTGGACAGGGAAGACCAACGTCCTGACTTTC.

V gene TRBV7-2 combines with J gene TRBJ2-4, with D unclear. The CDR3 length is 16 residues. CDR1 SGHTA and CDR2 FQGNSA come from the germline V gene. Trimming pared 4 bases from V and 0 bases from J, leaving 13 bases between. The CDR3 loop reads CASSSGLAPAKNIQYF. The CDR3 DNA is TGTGCCAGCAGCTCGGGCTTAGCTCCAGCCAAAAACATTCAGTACTTC.

CDR3 in DNA: TGTGCCAGCAGCCAAAATTCTGGCCAGCATTTT. This encodes CASSQNSGQHF. This sequence joins TRBV6-1 and TRBJ1-5; D not resolved. The ends were cut back, 6 bases at V and 12 bases at J, with 12 bases in the middle. The germline V gene encodes CDR1 MNHNS and CDR2 SASEGT. The CDR3 has 11 residues.

This chain uses TRBV6-1 with TRBJ1-4; 7 bases are a match to TRBD1. The V segment lost 2 bases and the J segment 3 bases; nucleotides outside the gene matches: 6. The length of the CDR3 is 16 residues. The V gene's germline CDR1 is MNHNS and CDR2 SASEGT. In DNA, the CDR3 is TGTGCCAGCAGTGAAATGGCCGGGACAGCTAATGAAAAACTGTTTTTT. It translates to CASSEMAGTANEKLFF.

V gene TRBV29-1 combines with J gene TRBJ1-2; D uncertain. The CDR3 spans 14 residues. Per germline, CDR1 SQVTM and CDR2 ANQGSEA. V lost 0 bases and J 8 bases, leaving 16 bases between the germline ends. DNA for the CDR3: TGCAGCGTTGAAGACCCAACCACCCTGCGGGGCTACACCTTC. Its translation: CSVEDPTTLRGYTF.

This chain links TRBV10-3 with TRBJ2-1; D remains unclear. CDR3 length equals 11 residues. Between the trimmed V and J ends, which lost 2 bases and 6 bases, there was a span of 2 bases. Per germline, CDR1 ENHRY and CDR2 SYGVKD. The CDR3 bases are TGTGCCATCAGTGAGGGCAATGAGCAGTTCTTC. It yields the protein CAISEGNEQFF.

The chain has TRBV5-4 and TRBJ2-3; D is unclear. Germline V gene data show CDR1 as SGHNT and CDR2 as YYREEE (reference sequence). CDR3 length: 12 amino acids. Trimming took off 0 bases at V and 2 bases at J, with 1 base between the two ends. As DNA, the CDR3 is TGTGCCAGCAGCTTGGTCACAGATACGCAGTATTTT. It is translated as CASSLVTDTQYF.

The chain links TRBV19 to TRBJ2-3; the D is unclear. V was pared by 7 bases and J by 2 bases, with 13 bases between. Germline loops: CDR1 LNHDA, CDR2 SQIVND (reference sequence). The CDR3 runs 14 residues. The CDR3 protein is CASTPGRSTDTQYF. The CDR3 coding sequence is TGTGCCAGTACCCCTGGACGGTCCACAGATACGCAGTATTTT.

The CDR3 nucleotides are TGTGCCAGCACCCAGCGCGGTAGCTCCTACAATGAGCAGTTCTTC. It is translated as CASTQRGSSYNEQFF. The chain joins TRBV6-5 to TRBJ2-1; D is uncertain. Trimming removed 7 bases at V and 0 bases at J, with 13 bases between. The CDR3 runs to 15 residues. Germline CDR1 reads MNHEY; CDR2 reads SVGAGI.

This clone was observed once. The chain has TRBV4-2 and TRBJ2-3; 9 bases are shared with TRBD1. Germline-derived CDR1 and CDR2 are LGHNA and YNFKEQ. J gave up 3 bases and V 0 bases, and 7 bases lay outside the gene matches. The CDR3 is made up of 17 amino acids. In DNA, the CDR3 is TGTGCCAGCAGCCAAGAAAGGACAGGGGTAGGAACAGATACGCAGTATTTT. It yields the protein CASSQERTGVGTDTQYF.

A single count supports this clone. This rearrangement joins TRBV11-1 to TRBJ1-1; D is unclear. V was clipped by 3 bases and J by 1 base, with 0 bases between them. Germline V gene lookup returns CDR1 SGHAT and CDR2 FQDESV (reference sequence). The CDR3 covers 11 residues. The CDR3 spells CASSLNTEAFF. As DNA, the CDR3 is TGTGCCAGCAGCTTGAACACTGAAGCTTTCTTT.

This clone was counted between two and nine times. This chain links TRBV30 with TRBJ1-1; weak D call: TRBD1 (5 bases). The germline V gene encodes CDR1 GTSNPN and CDR2 SVGIG (reference sequence). V lost 2 bases and J 4 bases, leaving 8 bases between the germline ends. The CDR3 spans 12 residues. The CDR3 loop reads CAWSRDLTEAFF. The CDR3 DNA sequence: TGTGCCTGGAGTAGGGACCTCACTGAAGCTTTCTTT.

The V and J genes are TRBV10-1 and TRBJ1-4; no firm D call. The germline V and J ends were trimmed by 0 bases and 7 bases, with 9 bases remaining between them. The germline V gene encodes CDR1 WNHNN and CDR2 SYGVQD (reference sequence). The CDR3 is made up of 14 amino acids. CDR3: CASSESGIGEKLFF. The CDR3 DNA reads TGCGCCAGCAGTGAGTCAGGGATCGGTGAAAAACTGTTTTTT.